Following are 23 T cell receptor beta chains from one sample sequenced in a study of blood T cell repertoires in COVID-19. Repertoires were generated with immunoSEQ multiplex PCR, while TCRdb's copy carries only in-frame clones and drops some. The sample consists of under 300,000 clones, approximately 79% of them appearing once. The sample consisted of peripheral blood. The receptor source for this set is a woman older than 75 with active or convalescent COVID-19.

The V and J genes are TRBV3-1 (or the pseudogene TRBV3-2) and TRBJ2-2; 7 nucleotides line up with TRBD1. Germline V lookup: CDR1 LGHDT, CDR2 YNNKEL (reference sequence). V lost 0 bases and J lost 6; bases outside the gene matches: 10. CDR3 length: 17 amino acids. The CDR3 protein is CASSQEWQGVWAGELFF. The CDR3 DNA reads as TGTGCCAGCAGCCAAGAATGGCAGGGGGTTTGGGCCGGGGAGCTGTTTTTT.

The V gene is TRBV5-1, the J gene TRBJ2-5; TRBD2 matches 8 bases. Germline trimming cut 8 bases from V and 3 bases from J; bases unmatched to any gene: 6. There are 13 residues in the CDR3. CDR1 and CDR2 from the germline V gene are SGHRS and YFSETQ. The CDR3, as DNA: TGCGCCAGTAGGGAAGCGGGAGAAGAGACCCAGTACTTC. It translates to CASREAGEETQYF.

J is TRBJ1-6 and V is TRBV19; maybe TRBD1 (6 bases). V was shortened by 5 bases and J by 10 bases, with 12 bases between the two germline ends. In germline, CDR1 is LNHDA, CDR2 SQIVND (reference sequence). The CDR3 loop spans 13 amino acids. Here the CDR3 DNA reads TGTGCCAGTAGTGCTACAGGGCAGTCACCCCTCCACTTT. Translated: CASSATGQSPLHF.

The chain couples TRBV19 to TRBJ1-5, with a tentative D call TRBD1 (5 bases). Trimming took off 7 bases at V and 4 bases at J, with 17 bases between the two ends. CDR1 LNHDA and CDR2 SQIVND come from the germline V gene (reference sequence). This CDR3 region has 15 residues. The CDR3 is CASTPGQGGNQPQHF. In DNA, the CDR3 is TGTGCCAGTACCCCAGGCCAGGGAGGGAATCAGCCCCAGCATTTT.

The chain couples TRBV19 to TRBJ2-3; 10 bases agree with TRBD2. Trimming cost V 7 bases and J 1 base; bases outside gene matches: 5. This CDR3 has 15 residues. The germline V gene has CDR1 LNHDA and CDR2 SQIVND (reference sequence). The DNA for the CDR3 is TGTGCCAGTACACCTAGCGGGGGACGCACAGATACGCAGTATTTT. Its protein product is CASTPSGGRTDTQYF.

This clone turned up a few times. V is TRBV20-1 and J is TRBJ2-2; 8 nucleotides align to TRBD2. This CDR3 comprises 16 residues. The germline CDR1 and CDR2 sequences are DFQATT and SNEGSKA (reference sequence). V gave up 3 bases and J gave up 1 base; unmatched junction bases: 7. The chain's CDR3 is CSASGGLAGNTGELFF. The CDR3 coding sequence is TGCAGTGCTAGTGGTGGTCTAGCGGGGAACACCGGGGAGCTGTTTTTT.

J is TRBJ2-1 and V is TRBV29-1, with TRBD1 identical over 8 bases. Germline V gene sequence: CDR1 SQVTM, CDR2 ANQGSEA. The CDR3 has 14 residues. V dropped 6 bases and J dropped 3; count of bases not matched to a gene: 7. The CDR3 spells CSVDRERLYNEQFF. The CDR3 nucleotides are TGCAGCGTGGACAGGGAAAGGCTCTACAATGAGCAGTTCTTC.

This clone was counted many times. The chain combines TRBV24-1 with TRBJ2-5; the match to TRBD2 covers 9 bases. With V trimmed by 7 bases and J by 5 bases, 16 bases remained unmatched. Germline CDR1 is KGHDR and CDR2 is SFDVKD. The CDR3 contains 17 residues. CDR3 amino acids: CATSSLSGGTGGETQYF. As DNA, the CDR3 is TGTGCCACCAGCTCTCTCAGCGGGGGGACTGGGGGGGAGACCCAGTACTTC.

V and J are TRBV25-1 and TRBJ1-1, with D possibly being TRBD1 (6 bases). V was trimmed by 2 bases and J by 1 base, leaving 11 bases between them. The CDR3 runs to 15 residues. In germline, CDR1 is MGHDK, CDR2 SYGVNS. The DNA of the CDR3 is TGTGCCAGCAGTGAACCGGGCAGGGGGAACACTGAAGCTTTCTTT. This translates into CASSEPGRGNTEAFF.

The rearrangement links TRBV5-1 to TRBJ2-7; the D gene is possibly TRBD1 (6 bases). The CDR3 covers 12 residues. Trimming left V 6 bases short and J 3 bases short, with 10 bases between. Germline lookup yields CDR1 SGHRS and CDR2 YFSETQ. CDR3 DNA: TGCGCCAGCAAACTACAGGGCTACGAGCAGTACTTC. Protein sequence: CASKLQGYEQYF.

The rearrangement joins TRBV19 to TRBJ1-1; TRBD1 aligns across 12 bases. V lost 7 bases, J lost 8 bases, and 5 bases stayed unmatched. CDR1 is LNHDA and CDR2 is SQIVND in the germline V gene (reference sequence). The CDR3 covers 13 residues. The CDR3 DNA follows: TGTGCCAGTAAGGGACAGGGGGCCGCGGAAGCTTTCTTT. As protein: CASKGQGAAEAFF.

The chain uses TRBV19 and TRBJ2-1; 7 bases are shared with TRBD1. There are 16 residues in the CDR3. J was trimmed by 3 bases and V by 3 bases; bases with no gene match: 8. The V gene's germline CDR1 is LNHDA and CDR2 SQIVND (reference sequence). The CDR3 reads CASSILEGAIYNEQFF. In DNA form, the CDR3 reads TGTGCCAGTAGTATTCTCGAGGGGGCTATCTACAATGAGCAGTTCTTC.

This clone showed up just once. The rearrangement uses TRBV18 and TRBJ1-1; D not resolved. The V gene's germline CDR1 is KGHSH and CDR2 LQKENI. Between the trimmed V and J ends, which lost 4 bases and 1 base, there was a span of 10 bases. The CDR3 length is 14 residues. CDR3 in amino acids: CASSRASGNTEAFF. CDR3 nucleotides: TGTGCCAGCTCACGGGCTTCCGGGAACACTGAAGCTTTCTTT.

This clone has only a few counts. The chain has TRBV24-1 and TRBJ2-1, with TRBD2 matching 9 bases. The CDR3 runs 14 residues. Germline assignment: CDR1 KGHDR and CDR2 SFDVKD. V shed 5 bases and J 3 bases; nucleotides not matched to a gene: 1. CDR3 sequence (DNA): TGTGCCACCAGTGTAGCGGGAGTCTACAATGAGCAGTTCTTC. Encoded protein: CATSVAGVYNEQFF.

This clone was observed once. V and J are TRBV2 and TRBJ2-5, with 8 positions matching TRBD1. From germline, CDR1 is SNHLY and CDR2 FYNNEI. The CDR3 loop spans 14 amino acids. Trimming cost V 7 bases and J 1 base; bases outside gene matches: 5. The DNA for the CDR3 is TGTGCCAGCATTTCCGGGACAGGCCAAGAGACCCAGTACTTC. Amino acid sequence: CASISGTGQETQYF.

The V gene is TRBV4-1, the J gene TRBJ1-2; 11 bases match TRBD1. Unmatched junction bases numbered 10, after V lost 4 bases and J lost 6 bases. The germline gives CDR1 MGHRA, CDR2 YSYEKL. The CDR3 covers 16 residues. The CDR3 loop reads CASSRTGGAGLNGYTF. CDR3 nucleotide sequence: TGCGCCAGCAGCCGGACAGGGGGCGCTGGGTTGAATGGCTACACCTTC.

V gene TRBV6-1 combines with J gene TRBJ1-2; D is undetermined. Germline-derived CDR1 and CDR2 are MNHNS and SASEGT. CDR3 length equals 16 residues. The V and J ends lost 0 bases and 5 bases respectively, with 16 bases between them. CDR3 protein: CASSEALAEASYGYTF. The CDR3 coding sequence is TGTGCCAGCAGTGAAGCGCTTGCCGAGGCTAGTTATGGCTACACCTTC.

The chain is built from TRBV7-8 and TRBJ2-2; D is possibly TRBD1 (5 bases). Trimming cost V 0 bases and J 0 bases, with 8 bases left between them. Germline V gene lookup returns CDR1 SGHVS and CDR2 FQNEAQ. This CDR3 has 16 amino acids. The CDR3 region has the DNA TGTGCCAGCAGCTTAGCCACAGGAACGAACACCGGGGAGCTGTTTTTT. This translates into CASSLATGTNTGELFF.

J is TRBJ1-2 and V is TRBV28, with 7 positions matching TRBD1. The CDR3 totals 14 residues. The trim removed 3 bases at V and 8 bases at J, leaving 9 bases unmatched. The germline CDR1 and CDR2 sequences are MDHEN and SYDVKM. CDR3 loop: CASSFRDRVWGYTF. The DNA of the CDR3 is TGTGCCAGCAGTTTCAGAGACAGGGTGTGGGGCTACACCTTC.

The chain couples TRBV15 to TRBJ1-5, with D hard to call. Germline V gene sequence: CDR1 LNHNV, CDR2 YYDKDF (reference sequence). V shed 3 bases and J shed 1 base, with 7 bases lying between them. This CDR3 spans 14 amino acids. This CDR3 reads CATSSRGSNQPQHF. In DNA, the CDR3 is TGTGCCACCAGCAGCAGAGGCAGCAATCAGCCCCAGCATTTT. The variable domain in full, with the rest retrieved from reference TRBV15 and TRBJ1-5, is DAMVIQNPRYQVTQFGKPVTLSCSQTLNHNVMYWYQQKSSQAPKLLFHYYDKDFNNEADTPDNFQSRRPNTSFCFLDIRSPGLGDTAMYLCATSSRGSNQPQHFGDGTRLSIL.

The chain's CDR3 is CASSDQGLPTGELFF. CDR3 DNA sequence: TGCGCCAGCAGCGATCAGGGGTTACCAACCGGGGAGCTGTTTTTT. The J gene is TRBJ2-2, the V gene TRBV5-1; possible D gene TRBD1, 6 bases. The CDR3 runs 15 residues. Germline V gives CDR1 SGHRS, CDR2 YFSETQ. V lost 4 bases and J lost 5, with 15 bases in between.

The gene calls are TRBV6-5 and TRBJ1-2, with a weak D call TRBD1 (5 bases). CDR1 is MNHEY, CDR2 SVGAGI, per germline. V shed 6 bases and J shed 6 bases, with 20 bases lying between them. The CDR3 loop spans 15 amino acids. The CDR3 bases are TGTGCCAGCAGGAAGGACAATAGGGGAACGAATGGCTACACCTTC. It specifies CASRKDNRGTNGYTF.

The genes are TRBV5-1 and TRBJ1-3, with 8 bases that match TRBD1. V lost 3 bases, J lost 3 bases, and 8 bases stayed unmatched. The germline gives CDR1 SGHRS, CDR2 YFSETQ. This CDR3 has 16 residues. The CDR3 DNA is TGCGCCAGCAGCTCTCAGGGGGCAAGATTTGGAAACACCATATATTTT. This sequence encodes CASSSQGARFGNTIYF.